This TCR beta chain came from a study of post-analysis software for immune sequencing data. General observations from the study: Patients showed TRBV5-6, TRBV5-1 and TRBV20-1 among several TRBV segments more frequent than in controls.

In regard to this clonotype: Its antigen is not identified.

CDR3 length: 15 amino acids. Germline V gene lookup returns CDR1 LNHNV and CDR2 YYDKDF (reference sequence). The J segment lost 2 bases and the V segment lost 0 bases, leaving 2 bases of the junction unmatched. The TCR beta cDNA libraries contained unique molecular identifiers. T cells numbering about 0.85 to 11 million yielded roughly 0.5 million cDNA molecules. TCRdb passed the PCR reads through MiXCR, listing each CDR3 protein once. The profile shows hundreds of thousands of distinct CDR3 sequences, approximately 57% of them singletons. The chain recombines TRBV15 with TRBJ2-5; 8 bases are a match to TRBD2. The sequenced sample was blood. This TCR came from a girl between 5 and 17 years old with multiple sclerosis. CDR3 region: CATSRDRGGQETQYF. The CDR3 DNA sequence: TGTGCCACCAGCAGAGATCGGGGGGGACAAGAGACCCAGTACTTC.